This passage covers 9 T cell receptor beta chains from one sample sequenced in a study of Ad26.COV2.S vaccination and SARS-CoV-2 variants. Profiling relied on immunoSEQ multiplex PCR, and the TCRdb table lists in-frame clones only, not all of them. Of roughly 420,000 clones listed, about 88% are singletons. Treatment noted: around 19 received Ad26.COV2.S at low or high dose, single or two shots; about 5 received placebo; per-sample allocation not given. After the first vaccine or placebo injection, samples were drawn on day 63. The source material was peripheral blood, sampled in a trial of Ad26.COV2.S vaccine versus placebo. The source of these receptors is a person between 18 and 59 years old who received the Ad26.COV2.S COVID-19 vaccine or a placebo.

The rearrangement links TRBV18 to TRBJ2-3; tentatively, D is TRBD1 (6 bases). V gave up 5 bases and J gave up 0 bases, with 15 bases separating them. The CDR3 consists of 16 residues. CDR1 is KGHSH and CDR2 is LQKENI in the germline V gene. The CDR3 sequence is CASSFFRDMSTDTQYF. The CDR3 DNA sequence: TGTGCCAGCTCATTTTTCCGGGACATGAGCACAGATACGCAGTATTTT. Full variable domain (rest looked up from reference TRBV18 and TRBJ2-3): NAGVMQNPRHLVRRRGQEARLRCSPMKGHSHVYWYRQLPEEGLKFMVYLQKENIIDESGMPKERFSAEFPKEGPSILRIQQVVRGDSAAYFCASSFFRDMSTDTQYFGPGTRLTVL.

The V gene is TRBV27, the J gene TRBJ1-4; TRBD1 matches 7 bases. The CDR3 contains 15 residues. V trimming: 2 bases; J trimming: 8 bases; junction bases outside the gene matches: 8. Germline V gives CDR1 MNHEY, CDR2 SMNVEV (reference sequence). This chain's CDR3 is CASSLIGGGGEKLFF. The CDR3 DNA follows: TGTGCCAGCAGTTTAATAGGAGGGGGCGGGGAAAAACTGTTTTTT.

J is TRBJ1-6 and V is TRBV9; TRBD1 is a possible D gene (5 bases). Germline V gene data show CDR1 as SGDLS and CDR2 as YYNGEE. The length of the CDR3 is 16 residues. V dropped 0 bases and J dropped 5 bases, with 12 bases sitting between them. CDR3 nucleotide sequence: TGTGCCAGCAGCGTAGAAGGGGACGGAAATAATTCACCCCTCCACTTT. Translation: CASSVEGDGNNSPLHF. Full variable domain (remainder filled in from reference TRBV9 and TRBJ1-6): DSGVTQTPKHLITATGQRVTLRCSPRSGDLSVYWYQQSLDQGLQFLIQYYNGEERAKGNILERFSAQQFPDLHSELNLSSLELGDSALYFCASSVEGDGNNSPLHFGNGTRLTVT.

The chain employs TRBV27 and TRBJ2-3; D is undetermined. CDR1 and CDR2 (germline): MNHEY, SMNVEV (reference sequence). This CDR3 has 12 residues. The V end was cut by 6 bases, the J end by 2 bases, with 6 bases between. This CDR3 reads CASRGNTDTQYF. The CDR3 DNA reads as TGTGCCAGCAGAGGGAACACAGATACGCAGTATTTT.

This clone came up a few times. This chain uses TRBV29-1 with TRBJ2-2; 8 bases are a match to TRBD2. Trimming took 3 bases from V and 3 from J; bases not matched to a gene: 3. From germline, CDR1 is SQVTM and CDR2 ANQGSEA. The CDR3 runs to 14 residues. This CDR3 reads CSVEVAGHTGELFF. As DNA, the CDR3 is TGCAGCGTTGAGGTAGCGGGGCACACCGGGGAGCTGTTTTTT.

This clone was detected a few times. The chain recombines TRBV7-2 with TRBJ2-1; TRBD2 is a possible D gene (5 bases). Trimming left V 0 bases short and J 8 bases short, with 11 bases between. Germline values: CDR1 SGHTA, CDR2 FQGNSA. CDR3 length equals 14 residues. The CDR3 protein is CASSLARESYEQFF. The CDR3 DNA is TGTGCCAGCAGCTTAGCGAGGGAGAGCTATGAGCAGTTCTTC.

The chain is built from TRBV7-2 and TRBJ1-6; D uncertain. Germline CDR1 and CDR2: SGHTA and FQGNSA. Deletions cut 1 base from V and 12 bases from J, with 10 bases between. This CDR3 spans 13 amino acids. The CDR3 DNA sequence: TGTGCCAGCAGCTTAGTGGCACTGGTACCCCTCCACTTT. Translated, it gives CASSLVALVPLHF.

This chain connects TRBV11-3 to TRBJ1-1; possible D gene TRBD1, 5 bases. The CDR3 consists of 13 residues. Germline V gene sequence: CDR1 SGHNT, CDR2 YENEEA. V lost 4 bases, J lost 1 base, and 7 bases lay in between. The CDR3 DNA follows: TGTGCCAGCAGCTGGGGGGGGAACACTGAAGCTTTCTTT. This codes for CASSWGGNTEAFF. The variable domain in full, with the rest retrieved from reference TRBV11-3 and TRBJ1-1, is EAGVVQSPRYKIIEKKQPVAFWCNPISGHNTLYWYLQNLGQGPELLIRYENEEAVDDSQLPKDRFSAERLKGVDSTLKIQPAELGDSAVYLCASSWGGNTEAFFGQGTRLTVV.

The chain links TRBV29-1 to TRBJ1-1; D is ambiguous. Trimming shortened V by 4 bases and J by 6 bases, and 12 bases separated the two germline ends. CDR3 length: 12 amino acids. Germline CDR1 and CDR2: SQVTM and ANQGSEA. CDR3 in DNA: TGCAGCGTTGTTCCCTGGGAGCCTGAAGCTTTCTTT. Its protein product is CSVVPWEPEAFF.